The text below deals with one T cell receptor beta chain. Libraries were prepared by immunoSEQ multiplex PCR; TCRdb keeps only in-frame clonotypes and omits some of them. The sample lists some 150,000 clones, 70% to 90% occurring once. The data derive from a study of blood T cell repertoires in COVID-19. The V end was cut by 1 base, the J end by 6 bases, with 7 bases between. Germline V gene sequence: CDR1 SGHTA, CDR2 FQGNSA. This CDR3 region has 14 residues. The specimen sequenced was peripheral blood. The genes are TRBV7-2 and TRBJ1-6; D unresolved. The clonotype was recovered from a woman aged 60-75 years with COVID-19, enrolled during active disease. This CDR3 reads CASSLEKLNSPLHF. The CDR3 coding sequence is TGTGCCAGCAGCTTAGAGAAACTTAATTCACCCCTCCACTTT.